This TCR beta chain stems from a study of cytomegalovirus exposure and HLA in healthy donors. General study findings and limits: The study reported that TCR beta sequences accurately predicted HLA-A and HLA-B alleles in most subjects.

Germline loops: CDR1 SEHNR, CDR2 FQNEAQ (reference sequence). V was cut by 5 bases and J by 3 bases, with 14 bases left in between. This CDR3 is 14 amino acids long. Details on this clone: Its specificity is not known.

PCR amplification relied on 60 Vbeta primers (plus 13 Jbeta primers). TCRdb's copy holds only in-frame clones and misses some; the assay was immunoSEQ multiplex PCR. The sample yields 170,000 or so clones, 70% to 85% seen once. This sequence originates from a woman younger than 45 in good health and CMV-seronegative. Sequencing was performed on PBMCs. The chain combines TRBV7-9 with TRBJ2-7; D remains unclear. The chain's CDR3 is CASSTNAGYYEQYF. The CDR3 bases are TGTGCCAGCAGCACAAACGCAGGATACTACGAGCAGTACTTC. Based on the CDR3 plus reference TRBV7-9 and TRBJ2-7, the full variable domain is DTGVSQNPRHKITKRGQNVTFRCDPISEHNRLYWYRQTLGQGPEFLTYFQNEAQLEKSRLLSDRFSAERPKGSFSTLEIQRTEQGDSAMYLCASSTNAGYYEQYFGPGTRLTVT.